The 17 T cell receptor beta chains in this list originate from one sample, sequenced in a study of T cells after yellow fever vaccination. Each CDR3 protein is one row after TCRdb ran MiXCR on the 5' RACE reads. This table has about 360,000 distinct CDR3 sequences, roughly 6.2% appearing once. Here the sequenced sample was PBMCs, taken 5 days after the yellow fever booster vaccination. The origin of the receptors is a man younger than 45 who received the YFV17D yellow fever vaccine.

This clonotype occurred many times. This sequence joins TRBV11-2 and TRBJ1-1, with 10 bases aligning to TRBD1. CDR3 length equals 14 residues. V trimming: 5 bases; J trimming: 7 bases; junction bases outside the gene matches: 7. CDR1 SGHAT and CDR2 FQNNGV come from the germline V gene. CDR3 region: CASSPGQGRGEAFF. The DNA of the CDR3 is TGTGCCAGCAGCCCGGGACAGGGGAGGGGTGAAGCTTTCTTT.

CDR3 residues: CASKRTGEVNEQFF. The CDR3 DNA is TGTGCCAGCAAAAGGACAGGGGAAGTCAATGAGCAGTTCTTC. The chain joins TRBV25-1 to TRBJ2-1; 9 bases fit TRBD1. J was trimmed by 6 bases and V by 7 bases; bases with no gene match: 7. CDR3 length: 14 amino acids. From germline, CDR1 is MGHDK and CDR2 SYGVNS.

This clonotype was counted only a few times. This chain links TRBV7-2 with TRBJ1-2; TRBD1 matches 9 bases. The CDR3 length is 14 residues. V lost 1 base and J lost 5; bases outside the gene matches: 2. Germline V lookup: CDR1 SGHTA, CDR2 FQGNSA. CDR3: CASSLETGGYGYTF. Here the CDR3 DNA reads TGTGCCAGCAGCTTAGAGACAGGGGGTTATGGCTACACCTTC.

The CDR3 DNA reads TGTGCCAGCAGCCTCGGGACTCCTCAATACGAGCAGTACTTC. As protein: CASSLGTPQYEQYF. The gene calls are TRBV28 and TRBJ2-7; D is perhaps TRBD2 (6 bases). This CDR3 region has 14 residues. Germline values: CDR1 MDHEN, CDR2 SYDVKM. The germline V and J ends were trimmed by 6 bases and 4 bases, with 16 bases remaining between them. Full variable domain (outside the CDR3, taken from reference TRBV28 and TRBJ2-7): DVKVTQSSRYLVKRTGEKVFLECVQDMDHENMFWYRQDPGLGLRLIYFSYDVKMKEKGDIPEGYSVSREKKERFSLILESASTNQTSMYLCASSLGTPQYEQYFGPGTRLTVT.

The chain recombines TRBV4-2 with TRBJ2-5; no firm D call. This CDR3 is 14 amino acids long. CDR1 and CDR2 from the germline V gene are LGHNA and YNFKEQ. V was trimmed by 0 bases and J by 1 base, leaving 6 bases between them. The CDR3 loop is CASSQEPLQETQYF. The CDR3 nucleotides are TGTGCCAGCAGCCAAGAACCCCTCCAAGAGACCCAGTACTTC.

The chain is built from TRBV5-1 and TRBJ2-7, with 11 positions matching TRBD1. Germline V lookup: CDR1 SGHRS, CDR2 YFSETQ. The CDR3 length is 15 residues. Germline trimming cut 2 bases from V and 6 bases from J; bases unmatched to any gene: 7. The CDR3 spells CASSFRGQGEGEQYF. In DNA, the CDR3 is TGCGCCAGCAGCTTTCGGGGACAGGGGGAAGGCGAGCAGTACTTC.

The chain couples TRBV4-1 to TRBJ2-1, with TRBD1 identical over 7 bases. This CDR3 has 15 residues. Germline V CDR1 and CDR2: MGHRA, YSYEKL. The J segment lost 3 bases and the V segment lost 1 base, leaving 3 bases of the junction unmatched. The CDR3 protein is CASSQGDSYYNEQFF. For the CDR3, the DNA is TGCGCCAGCAGCCAAGGGGACAGTTACTACAATGAGCAGTTCTTC.

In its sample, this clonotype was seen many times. The CDR3 sequence: CASSPRRSYNEQFF. CDR3 DNA sequence: TGCGCCAGCAGCCCCCGGCGTAGTTACAATGAGCAGTTCTTC. The chain uses TRBV4-3 and TRBJ2-1, with unresolved D. The CDR3 totals 14 residues. The germline V and J ends were trimmed by 4 bases and 4 bases, with 11 bases remaining between them. Germline assignment: CDR1 LGHNA and CDR2 YSLEER.

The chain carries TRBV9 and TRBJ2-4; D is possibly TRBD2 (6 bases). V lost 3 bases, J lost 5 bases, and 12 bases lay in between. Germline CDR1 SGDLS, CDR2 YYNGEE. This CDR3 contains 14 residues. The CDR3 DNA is TGTGCCAGCAGCGCGGGGGAACGGCAAAACATTCAGTACTTC. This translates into CASSAGERQNIQYF.

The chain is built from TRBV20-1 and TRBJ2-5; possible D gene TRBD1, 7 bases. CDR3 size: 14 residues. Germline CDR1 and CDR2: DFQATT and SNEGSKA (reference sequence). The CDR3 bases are TGCTGTGGGGCCCTCGACAGGGAGGTGGAGACCCAGTACTTC. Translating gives CCGALDREVETQYF.

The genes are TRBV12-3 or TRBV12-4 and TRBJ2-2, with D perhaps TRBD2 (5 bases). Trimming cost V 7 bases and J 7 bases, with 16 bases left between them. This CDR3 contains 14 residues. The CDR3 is CASNLGAAGGELFF. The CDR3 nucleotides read TGTGCCAGCAACCTTGGAGCGGCGGGCGGGGAGCTGTTTTTT.

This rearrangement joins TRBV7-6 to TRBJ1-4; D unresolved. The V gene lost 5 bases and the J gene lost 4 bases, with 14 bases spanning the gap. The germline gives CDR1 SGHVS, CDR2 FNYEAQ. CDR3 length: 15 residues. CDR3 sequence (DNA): TGTGCCAGCAGCCCGTCGGGTGGGGATAATGAAAAACTGTTTTTT. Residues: CASSPSGGDNEKLFF.

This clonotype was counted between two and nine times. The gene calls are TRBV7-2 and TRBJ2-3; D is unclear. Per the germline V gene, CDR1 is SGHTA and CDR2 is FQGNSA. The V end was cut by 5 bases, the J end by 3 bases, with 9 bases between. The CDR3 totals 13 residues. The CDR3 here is CASSPTATDTQYF. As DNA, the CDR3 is TGTGCCAGCAGCCCAACGGCTACAGATACGCAGTATTTT. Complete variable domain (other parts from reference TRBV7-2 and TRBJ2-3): GAGVSQSPSNKVTEKGKDVELRCDPISGHTALYWYRQSLGQGLEFLIYFQGNSAPDKSGLPSDRFSAERTGGSVSTLTIQRTQQEDSAVYLCASSPTATDTQYFGPGTRLTVL.

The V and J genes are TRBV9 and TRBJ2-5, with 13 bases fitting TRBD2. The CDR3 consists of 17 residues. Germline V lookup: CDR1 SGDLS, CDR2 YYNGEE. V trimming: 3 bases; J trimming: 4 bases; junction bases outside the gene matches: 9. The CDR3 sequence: CASSAAPTSGRLETQYF. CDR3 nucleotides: TGTGCCAGCAGCGCGGCACCGACTAGCGGGAGGTTAGAGACCCAGTACTTC.

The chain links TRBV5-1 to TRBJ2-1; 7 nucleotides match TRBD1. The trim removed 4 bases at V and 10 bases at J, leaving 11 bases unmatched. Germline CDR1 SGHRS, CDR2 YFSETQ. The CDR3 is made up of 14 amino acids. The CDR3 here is CASSAGPGGGEQFF. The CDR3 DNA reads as TGCGCCAGCAGCGCTGGCCCAGGGGGTGGCGAGCAGTTCTTC. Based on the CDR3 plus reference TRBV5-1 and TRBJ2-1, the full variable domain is KAGVTQTPRYLIKTRGQQVTLSCSPISGHRSVSWYQQTPGQGLQFLFEYFSETQRNKGNFPGRFSGRQFSNSRSEMNVSTLELGDSALYLCASSAGPGGGEQFFGPGTRLTVL.

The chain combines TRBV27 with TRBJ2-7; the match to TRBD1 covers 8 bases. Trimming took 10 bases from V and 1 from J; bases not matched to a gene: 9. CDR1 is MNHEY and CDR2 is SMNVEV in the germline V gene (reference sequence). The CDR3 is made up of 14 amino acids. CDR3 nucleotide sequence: TGTGCCAACCTACTTCGACAGGGGTCCTACGAGCAGTACTTC. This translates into CANLLRQGSYEQYF.

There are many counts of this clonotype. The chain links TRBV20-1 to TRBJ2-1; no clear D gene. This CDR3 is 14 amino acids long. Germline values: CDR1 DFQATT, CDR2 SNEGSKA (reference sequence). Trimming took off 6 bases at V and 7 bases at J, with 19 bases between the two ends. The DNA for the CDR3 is TGCAGTGCCGAGCCGCGTATGGTAGTAAATGAGCAGTTCTTC. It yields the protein CSAEPRMVVNEQFF.